A single sample is the source of the 32 T cell receptor beta chains below, sequenced in a study of shared clonotypes between healthy human individuals. TCRdb keeps only in-frame clones here, not all; method: immunoSEQ multiplex PCR. The data show approximately 1.5 million clones, with 98% seen just once and about 0.35% held by the top ten. Material for sequencing was naive CD4+ T cells sorted from blood. Subset specified: CD45RA+ positively selected. The receptors originated from a young man in good health.

J is TRBJ2-7 and V is TRBV27; D perhaps matches TRBD2 (7 bases). The CDR3 sequence is 15 residues long. Germline CDR1 is MNHEY and CDR2 is SMNVEV (reference sequence). Between the trimmed V and J ends, which lost 8 bases and 3 bases, there was a span of 20 bases. The CDR3 is CASSRGRGLYYEQYF. CDR3 DNA: TGTGCCAGCTCCAGGGGTAGGGGACTATACTACGAGCAGTACTTC.

Concerning this clone: Other DNA sequences from this sample encode an identical CDR3 as well. The chain joins TRBV29-1 to TRBJ1-1; 10 bases map to TRBD1. In germline, CDR1 is SQVTM, CDR2 ANQGSEA. V dropped 6 bases and J dropped 4; count of bases not matched to a gene: 5. This CDR3 has 13 amino acids. The CDR3 region has the DNA TGCAGCGTAGCGACAGGGGGCGGCACTGAAGCTTTCTTT. Its protein is CSVATGGGTEAFF.

Here the CDR3 reads CASSSGRVPETQYF. DNA of the CDR3: TGTGCCAGCAGTAGCGGGAGGGTTCCCGAGACCCAGTACTTC. The chain recombines TRBV2 with TRBJ2-5; TRBD2 matches at 10 bases. V lost 5 bases to trimming and J lost 5 bases; unmatched junction nucleotides: 5. The CDR3 runs to 14 residues. Germline values: CDR1 SNHLY, CDR2 FYNNEI.

J is TRBJ2-7 and V is TRBV10-3; D remains unclear. Germline CDR1 is ENHRY and CDR2 is SYGVKD. The CDR3 is 14 residues long. V shed 3 bases and J shed 2 bases, with 11 bases lying between them. In DNA form, the CDR3 reads TGTGCCATCAGTGATACCAAAGGACCCTACGAGCAGTACTTC. It translates to CAISDTKGPYEQYF.

This chain uses TRBV19 with TRBJ2-3, with D possibly TRBD1 on 5 matching bases. Trimming stripped 6 bases from V and 5 bases from J, with 21 bases between. Germline CDR1 is LNHDA and CDR2 is SQIVND (reference sequence). This CDR3 is built from 16 residues. The CDR3 loop reads CASRNQTAPSQDTQYF. The CDR3 DNA sequence: TGTGCCAGTAGGAACCAGACAGCGCCGAGTCAAGATACGCAGTATTTT.

This clone is a singleton in its sample. The chain uses TRBV5-6 and TRBJ2-7, with D unclear. Germline-derived CDR1 and CDR2 are SGHDT and YYEEEE. The length of the CDR3 is 13 residues. V lost 7 bases and J lost 0, with 11 bases in between. The CDR3 region has the DNA TGTGCCAGCGGGCTAGGCGGCTCCTACGAGCAGTACTTC. It encodes CASGLGGSYEQYF.

The V and J genes are TRBV5-4 and TRBJ2-3; no clear D. With 1 base removed from V and 2 bases from J, the gap between germline ends came to 8 bases. The germline CDR1 and CDR2 sequences are SGHNT and YYREEE (reference sequence). The CDR3 sequence is 14 residues long. The DNA of the CDR3 is TGTGCCAGCAGCTTGCAGGCAAACACAGATACGCAGTATTTT. Amino acid sequence: CASSLQANTDTQYF. The full variable domain, rest sourced from reference TRBV5-4 and TRBJ2-3, is ETGVTQSPTHLIKTRGQQVTLRCSSQSGHNTVSWYQQALGQGPQFIFQYYREEENGRGNFPPRFSGLQFPNYSSELNVNALELDDSALYLCASSLQANTDTQYFGPGTRLTVL.

The chain has TRBV14 and TRBJ1-2; weak D call: TRBD1 (5 bases). Germline lookup yields CDR1 SGHDN and CDR2 FVKESK. The CDR3 is 12 amino acids. Trimming stripped 4 bases from V and 7 bases from J, with 10 bases between. CDR3 sequence: CASSPGDFGYTF. CDR3 bases: TGTGCCAGCAGCCCCGGGGACTTTGGCTACACCTTC. The full variable domain, with the rest looked up from reference TRBV14 and TRBJ1-2, is EAGVTQFPSHSVIEKGQTVTLRCDPISGHDNLYWYRRVMGKEIKFLLHFVKESKQDESGMPNNRFLAERTGGTYSTLKVQPAELEDSGVYFCASSPGDFGYTFGSGTRLTVV.

This clone showed up just a few times. This sample also contains other DNA sequences that code for the same CDR3. V is TRBV5-1 and J is TRBJ2-7; D may be TRBD1 (5 bases). In germline, CDR1 is SGHRS, CDR2 YFSETQ. The CDR3 extends over 13 amino acids. Trimming shortened V by 1 base and J by 2 bases, and 7 bases separated the two germline ends. The chain's CDR3 is CASSLTGTYEQYF. As DNA, the CDR3 is TGCGCCAGCAGCTTGACAGGAACCTACGAGCAGTACTTC.

The chain's CDR3 is CAWSTDRDYGYTF. The CDR3 DNA follows: TGTGCCTGGAGCACCGACAGGGACTATGGCTACACCTTC. This chain joins TRBV30 and TRBJ1-2; TRBD1 aligns across 7 bases. Germline V gene data show CDR1 as GTSNPN and CDR2 as SVGIG (reference sequence). This CDR3 contains 13 residues. J gave up 3 bases and V 3 bases, and 4 bases lay outside the gene matches. Variable domain in full (rest from reference TRBV30 and TRBJ1-2): SQTIHQWPATLVQPVGSPLSLECTVEGTSNPNLYWYRQAAGRGLQLLFYSVGIGQISSEVPQNLSASRPQDRQFILSSKKLLLSDSGFYLCAWSTDRDYGYTFGSGTRLTVV.

About this clone: Other DNA sequences in this specimen translate into the identical CDR3. This chain links TRBV5-1 with TRBJ1-4; D not certain. V gave up 0 bases and J gave up 5 bases, with 5 bases separating them. CDR3 length: 13 residues. Looked up from germline, CDR1 is SGHRS and CDR2 is YFSETQ. For the CDR3, the DNA is TGCGCCAGCAGCTTGGACGCCAATGAAAAACTGTTTTTT. It yields the protein CASSLDANEKLFF.

The V gene is TRBV28, the J gene TRBJ2-7; tentatively, D is TRBD2 (5 bases). Germline CDR1 MDHEN, CDR2 SYDVKM. CDR3 size: 13 residues. Trimming shortened V by 8 bases and J by 0 bases, and 11 bases separated the two germline ends. The DNA of the CDR3 is TGTGCCAGCGATGGGAGCCCCTCCTACGAGCAGTACTTC. Protein: CASDGSPSYEQYF.

The V call is TRBV5-4, the J call TRBJ1-2, with 10 bases lining up with TRBD1. With V trimmed by 5 bases and J by 6 bases, 10 bases remained unmatched. This CDR3 has 15 residues. CDR1 and CDR2 (germline): SGHNT, YYREEE (reference sequence). In nucleotides, the CDR3 is TGTGCCAGCAGTCTTACGGGACAGGGGAGAGATGGCTACACCTTC. It specifies CASSLTGQGRDGYTF.

The sample holds one count of this clone. This chain joins TRBV6-4 and TRBJ2-6; 9 nucleotides line up with TRBD1. This CDR3 is built from 17 residues. From germline, CDR1 is MRHNA and CDR2 SNTAGT. With 4 bases clipped from V and 0 bases from J, the junction kept 4 bases outside the gene matches. CDR3 in amino acids: CASSGGQGRSGANVLTF. The CDR3 DNA sequence: TGTGCCAGCAGTGGAGGACAGGGGCGCTCTGGGGCCAACGTCCTGACTTTC.

The CDR3 region is CASSLTTGGAGYTF. The CDR3 coding sequence is TGCGCCAGCAGCTTAACCACAGGGGGCGCTGGCTACACCTTC. V gene TRBV5-1 combines with J gene TRBJ1-2, with TRBD1 matching over 9 bases. This CDR3 has 14 residues. Germline trimming cut 2 bases from V and 7 bases from J; bases unmatched to any gene: 6. Germline assignment: CDR1 SGHRS and CDR2 YFSETQ.

The chain has TRBV18 and TRBJ2-5; no firm D call. CDR1 and CDR2 (germline): KGHSH, LQKENI. The CDR3 contains 14 residues. The V end lost 3 bases, the J end lost 1 base, and 9 bases lay between the germline ends. CDR3 protein: CASSPGSFQETQYF. CDR3 nucleotides: TGTGCCAGCTCACCGGGCAGCTTCCAAGAGACCCAGTACTTC.

The rearrangement uses TRBV6-1 and TRBJ2-7; TRBD2 matches 9 bases. This CDR3 contains 14 residues. The germline V gene has CDR1 MNHNS and CDR2 SASEGT. Germline trimming cut 8 bases from V and 2 bases from J; bases unmatched to any gene: 7. The CDR3 DNA reads as TGTGCCAGCCTCGGAGCGGGAGGCACCTACGAGCAGTACTTC. Protein: CASLGAGGTYEQYF.

This clone was picked up one time. The chain recombines TRBV6-1 with TRBJ2-3; 11 nucleotides align to TRBD2. After removal of 2 bases from V and 3 bases from J, the junction contained 7 bases not matched to a gene. Germline CDR1 is MNHNS and CDR2 is SASEGT. The CDR3 length is 17 residues. For the CDR3, the DNA is TGTGCCAGCAGTGAATTGGGTCTAGCGGGAGGTACAGATACGCAGTATTTT. Protein: CASSELGLAGGTDTQYF.

The rearrangement joins TRBV7-6 to TRBJ2-7, with TRBD2 matching 12 bases. With 4 bases clipped from V and 0 bases from J, the junction kept 1 base outside the gene matches. CDR3 size: 15 residues. Germline loops: CDR1 SGHVS, CDR2 FNYEAQ. CDR3 loop: CASSSSGRASYEQYF. In nucleotides, the CDR3 is TGTGCCAGCAGCTCTAGCGGGAGGGCCTCCTACGAGCAGTACTTC.

The V gene is TRBV27, the J gene TRBJ1-2; the D is unclear. Germline assignment: CDR1 MNHEY and CDR2 SMNVEV (reference sequence). The CDR3 consists of 15 residues. Trimming took 5 bases from V and 0 from J, leaving 13 bases between them. CDR3 sequence: CASSRLGRSNYGYTF. The CDR3 DNA is TGTGCCAGCAGTAGGCTCGGACGGTCTAACTATGGCTACACCTTC.

The V and J genes are TRBV29-1 and TRBJ2-3; D is unresolved. The germline CDR1 and CDR2 sequences are SQVTM and ANQGSEA. Deletions cut 3 bases from V and 2 bases from J, with 9 bases between. This CDR3 is 13 amino acids long. CDR3 protein: CSVERPLTDTQYF. CDR3 bases: TGCAGCGTTGAGCGGCCTCTCACAGATACGCAGTATTTT.

This chain links TRBV10-2 with TRBJ2-3, with 11 positions matching TRBD2. Germline CDR1 WSHSY, CDR2 SAAADI. This CDR3 is 18 amino acids long. V was pared by 1 base and J by 2 bases, with 8 bases of the junction left unmatched. CDR3 region: CASSEFKGLADSTDTQYF. The DNA for the CDR3 is TGCGCCAGCAGTGAGTTTAAGGGACTAGCGGACTCCACAGATACGCAGTATTTT.

The chain uses TRBV5-1 and TRBJ1-5; TRBD1 might be the D (6 bases). This CDR3 has 13 amino acids. Per the germline V gene, CDR1 is SGHRS and CDR2 is YFSETQ. V was cut by 1 base and J by 7 bases, with 9 bases left in between. Here the CDR3 reads CASSLTGAQPQHF. The CDR3, as DNA: TGCGCCAGCAGCTTGACGGGGGCCCAGCCCCAGCATTTT.

The chain carries TRBV15 and TRBJ2-1, with D unresolved. Deletions cut 0 bases from V and 8 bases from J, with 8 bases between. Per germline, CDR1 LNHNV and CDR2 YYDKDF (reference sequence). The CDR3 is 13 amino acids. The CDR3 DNA is TGTGCCACCAGCAGAGATATCACCTATGAGCAGTTCTTC. This translates into CATSRDITYEQFF.

The chain uses TRBV5-4 and TRBJ1-2, with D hard to call. The CDR3 is 14 residues long. V was pared by 0 bases and J by 2 bases, with 8 bases between. CDR1 and CDR2 from the germline V gene are SGHNT and YYREEE (reference sequence). CDR3 sequence: CASSLGQKNYGYTF. CDR3 sequence (DNA): TGTGCCAGCAGCTTGGGGCAGAAGAACTATGGCTACACCTTC.

CDR3 in amino acids: CASSVTTSGSAYEQYF. DNA for the CDR3: TGTGCCAGCAGCGTGACTACTAGCGGGAGTGCGTACGAGCAGTACTTC. The rearrangement uses TRBV9 and TRBJ2-7; 11 positions agree with TRBD2. CDR1 SGDLS and CDR2 YYNGEE come from the germline V gene. The CDR3 spans 16 residues. With V trimmed by 2 bases and J by 4 bases, 8 bases remained unmatched.

This sequence joins TRBV27 and TRBJ2-1; tentatively, D is TRBD2 (5 bases). The germline gives CDR1 MNHEY, CDR2 SMNVEV (reference sequence). The CDR3 is made up of 15 amino acids. Trimming took 6 bases from V and 0 from J, leaving 12 bases between them. The CDR3 DNA reads as TGTGCCAGCAGGGTCACTAGGAGCTCCTACAATGAGCAGTTCTTC. Protein product: CASRVTRSSYNEQFF.

The V gene is TRBV11-3, the J gene TRBJ2-5, with 7 bases matching TRBD1. V was pared by 5 bases and J by 5 bases, with 5 bases of the junction left unmatched. This CDR3 spans 13 amino acids. Germline CDR1 reads SGHNT; CDR2 reads YENEEA. The CDR3 DNA reads as TGTGCCAGCAGCCGGGGACAGCTGGAGACCCAGTACTTC. This encodes CASSRGQLETQYF.

The genes are TRBV5-1 and TRBJ2-1; 9 bases are shared with TRBD2. CDR3 size: 15 residues. Per the germline V gene, CDR1 is SGHRS and CDR2 is YFSETQ. The J segment lost 7 bases and the V segment lost 3 bases, leaving 8 bases of the junction unmatched. CDR3 protein: CASSSPRLADNEQFF. The CDR3 region has the DNA TGCGCCAGCAGCTCTCCCCGACTAGCGGATAATGAGCAGTTCTTC.

The chain combines TRBV2 with TRBJ2-4; perhaps TRBD2 as D (5 bases). The CDR3 is 21 residues long. Per the germline V gene, CDR1 is SNHLY and CDR2 is FYNNEI. V lost 0 bases and J 0 bases, leaving 24 bases between the germline ends. CDR3 sequence: CASSEAWSGFLVAIAKNIQYF. Here the CDR3 DNA reads TGTGCCAGCAGTGAAGCGTGGTCGGGGTTTTTGGTCGCGATAGCCAAAAACATTCAGTACTTC.

The chain employs TRBV27 and TRBJ1-5; no clear D. The CDR3 sequence is 15 residues long. Germline CDR1 MNHEY, CDR2 SMNVEV (reference sequence). V was clipped by 0 bases and J by 4 bases, with 10 bases between them. CDR3 amino acids: CASSLSGRLNQPQHF. As DNA, the CDR3 is TGTGCCAGCAGTTTATCCGGCCGGTTGAATCAGCCCCAGCATTTT.

The chain employs TRBV9 and TRBJ1-4; 7 bases line up with TRBD1. Losses at the gene ends were 0 bases for V and 4 bases for J; bases not matched to a gene: 3. There are 15 residues in the CDR3. From germline, CDR1 is SGDLS and CDR2 YYNGEE. The DNA of the CDR3 is TGTGCCAGCAGCGTAGAGGGGGCGGGTAATGAAAAACTGTTTTTT. The encoded protein is CASSVEGAGNEKLFF.